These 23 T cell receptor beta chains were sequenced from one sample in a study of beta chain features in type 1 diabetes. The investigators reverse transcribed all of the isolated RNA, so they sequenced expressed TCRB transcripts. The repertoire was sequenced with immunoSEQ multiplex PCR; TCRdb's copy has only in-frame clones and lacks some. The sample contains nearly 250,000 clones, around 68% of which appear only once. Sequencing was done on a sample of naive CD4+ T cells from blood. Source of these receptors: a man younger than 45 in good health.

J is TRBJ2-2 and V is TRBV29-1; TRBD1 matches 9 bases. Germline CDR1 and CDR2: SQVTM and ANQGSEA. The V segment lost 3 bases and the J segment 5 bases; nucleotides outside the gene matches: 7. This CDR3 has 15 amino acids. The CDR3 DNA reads TGCAGCGTTGACCCGGACAGGGGTACGACCGGGGAGCTGTTTTTT. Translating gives CSVDPDRGTTGELFF.

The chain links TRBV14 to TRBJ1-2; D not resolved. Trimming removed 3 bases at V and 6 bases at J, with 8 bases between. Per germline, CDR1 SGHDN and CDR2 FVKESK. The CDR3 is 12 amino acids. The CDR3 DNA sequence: TGTGCCAGCAGCCAGGTCGGCAATGGCTACACCTTC. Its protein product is CASSQVGNGYTF.

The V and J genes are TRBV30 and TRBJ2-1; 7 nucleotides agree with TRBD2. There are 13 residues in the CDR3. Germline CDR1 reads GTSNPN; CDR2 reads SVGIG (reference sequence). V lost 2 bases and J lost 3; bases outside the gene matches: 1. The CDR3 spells CAWSSGDYNEQFF. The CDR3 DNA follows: TGTGCCTGGAGTAGCGGGGACTACAATGAGCAGTTCTTC.

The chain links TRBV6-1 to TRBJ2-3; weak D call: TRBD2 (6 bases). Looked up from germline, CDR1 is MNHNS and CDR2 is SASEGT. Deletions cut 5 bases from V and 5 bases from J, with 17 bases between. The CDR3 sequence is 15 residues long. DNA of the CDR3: TGTGCCAGCAGTCGGGACTGGTTAGGCGGAGATACGCAGTATTTT. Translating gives CASSRDWLGGDTQYF.

The CDR3: CSVEGRLSRTEAFF. In nucleotides, the CDR3 is TGCAGCGTTGAAGGACGACTTTCGAGAACTGAAGCTTTCTTT. The chain employs TRBV29-1 and TRBJ1-1, with D unclear. Germline CDR1 and CDR2: SQVTM and ANQGSEA. The CDR3 loop spans 14 amino acids. Trimming stripped 1 base from V and 5 bases from J, with 14 bases between.

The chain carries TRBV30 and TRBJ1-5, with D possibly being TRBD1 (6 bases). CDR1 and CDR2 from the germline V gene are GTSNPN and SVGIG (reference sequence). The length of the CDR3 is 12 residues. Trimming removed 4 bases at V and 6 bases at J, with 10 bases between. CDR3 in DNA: TGTGCCTGGACTACAGGGAGTCAGCCCCAGCATTTT. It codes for CAWTTGSQPQHF.

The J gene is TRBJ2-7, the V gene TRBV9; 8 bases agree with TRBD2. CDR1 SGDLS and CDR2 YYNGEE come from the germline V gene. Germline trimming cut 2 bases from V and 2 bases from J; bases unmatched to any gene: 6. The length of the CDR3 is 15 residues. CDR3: CASSVRSGNTYEQYF. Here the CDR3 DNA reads TGTGCCAGCAGCGTCCGTAGCGGGAATACCTACGAGCAGTACTTC.

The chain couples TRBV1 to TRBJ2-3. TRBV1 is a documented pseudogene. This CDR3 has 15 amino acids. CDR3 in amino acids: CTSSQERTSTDTQYF. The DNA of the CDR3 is TGCACCAGCAGCCAAGAGAGGACCAGCACAGATACGCAGTATTTT.

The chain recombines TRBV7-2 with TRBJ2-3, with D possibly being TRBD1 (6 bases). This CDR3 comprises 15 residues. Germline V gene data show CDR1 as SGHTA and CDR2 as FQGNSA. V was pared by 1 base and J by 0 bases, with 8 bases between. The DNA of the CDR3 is TGTGCCAGCAGCTTAGTTGGGACAAGCACAGATACGCAGTATTTT. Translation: CASSLVGTSTDTQYF.

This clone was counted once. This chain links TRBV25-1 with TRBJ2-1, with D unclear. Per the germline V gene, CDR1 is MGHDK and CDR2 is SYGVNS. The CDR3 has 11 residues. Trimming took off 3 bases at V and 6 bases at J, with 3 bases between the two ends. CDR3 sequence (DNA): TGTGCCAGCAGTGATTTCAATGAGCAGTTCTTC. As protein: CASSDFNEQFF.

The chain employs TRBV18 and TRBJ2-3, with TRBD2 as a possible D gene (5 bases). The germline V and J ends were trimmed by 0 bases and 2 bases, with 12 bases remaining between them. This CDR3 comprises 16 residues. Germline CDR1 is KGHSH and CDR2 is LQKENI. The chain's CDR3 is CASSPPLTGSTDTQYF. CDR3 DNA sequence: TGTGCCAGCTCACCACCTCTAACGGGGTCCACAGATACGCAGTATTTT.

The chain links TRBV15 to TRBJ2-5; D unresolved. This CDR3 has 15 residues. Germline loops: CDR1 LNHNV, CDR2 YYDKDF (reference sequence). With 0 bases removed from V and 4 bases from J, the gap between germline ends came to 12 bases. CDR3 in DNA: TGTGCCACCAGCAGAGAGGTCCCGGAACCAGAGACCCAGTACTTC. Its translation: CATSREVPEPETQYF. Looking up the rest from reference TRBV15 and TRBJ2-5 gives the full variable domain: DAMVIQNPRYQVTQFGKPVTLSCSQTLNHNVMYWYQQKSSQAPKLLFHYYDKDFNNEADTPDNFQSRRPNTSFCFLDIRSPGLGDTAMYLCATSREVPEPETQYFGPGTRLLVL.

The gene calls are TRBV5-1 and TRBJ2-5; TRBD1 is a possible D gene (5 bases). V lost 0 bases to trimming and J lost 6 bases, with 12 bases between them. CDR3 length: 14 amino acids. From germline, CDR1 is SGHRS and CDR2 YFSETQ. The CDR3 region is CASSLDPGLKTQYF. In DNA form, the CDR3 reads TGCGCCAGCAGCTTGGACCCAGGGTTAAAGACCCAGTACTTC.

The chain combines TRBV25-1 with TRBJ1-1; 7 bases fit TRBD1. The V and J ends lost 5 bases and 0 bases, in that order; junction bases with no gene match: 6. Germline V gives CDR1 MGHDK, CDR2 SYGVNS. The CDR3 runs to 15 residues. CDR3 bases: TGTGCCAGCAGTTACCGACAGGGTGTGAACACTGAAGCTTTCTTT. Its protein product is CASSYRQGVNTEAFF.

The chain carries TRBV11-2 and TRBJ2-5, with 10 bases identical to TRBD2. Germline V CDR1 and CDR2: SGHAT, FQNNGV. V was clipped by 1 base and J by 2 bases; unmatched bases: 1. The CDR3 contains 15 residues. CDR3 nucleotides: TGTGCCAGCAGCTTAGCACTAGCGGGACAAGAGACCCAGTACTTC. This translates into CASSLALAGQETQYF.

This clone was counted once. CDR3 in amino acids: CASRASGMYYEQYF. The DNA of the CDR3 is TGTGCCAGCCGGGCTAGCGGGATGTACTACGAGCAGTACTTC. The genes are TRBV13 and TRBJ2-7, with TRBD2 matching over 9 bases. The CDR3 runs 14 residues. The trim removed 8 bases at V and 3 bases at J, leaving 8 bases unmatched. The germline V gene has CDR1 PRHDT and CDR2 FYEKMQ (reference sequence).

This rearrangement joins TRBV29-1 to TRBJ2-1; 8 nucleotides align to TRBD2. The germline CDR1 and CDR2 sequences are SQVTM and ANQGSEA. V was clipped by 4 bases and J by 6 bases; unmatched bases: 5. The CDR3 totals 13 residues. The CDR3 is CSVVQREPNEQFF. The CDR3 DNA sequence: TGCAGCGTTGTACAGCGGGAGCCCAATGAGCAGTTCTTC.

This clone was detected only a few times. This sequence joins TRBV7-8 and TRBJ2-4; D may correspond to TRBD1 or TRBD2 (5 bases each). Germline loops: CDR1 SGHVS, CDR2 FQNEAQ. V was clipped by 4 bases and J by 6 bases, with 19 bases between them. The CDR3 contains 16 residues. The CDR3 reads CASSYARGDSGNIQYF. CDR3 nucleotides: TGTGCCAGCAGCTACGCAAGAGGGGATTCCGGAAACATTCAGTACTTC.

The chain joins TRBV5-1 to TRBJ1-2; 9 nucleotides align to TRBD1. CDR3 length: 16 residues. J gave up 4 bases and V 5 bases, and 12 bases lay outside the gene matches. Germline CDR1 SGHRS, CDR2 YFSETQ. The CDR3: CASRRPGQGRLYGYTF. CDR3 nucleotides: TGCGCCAGCAGGCGGCCGGGACAGGGACGTCTCTATGGCTACACCTTC. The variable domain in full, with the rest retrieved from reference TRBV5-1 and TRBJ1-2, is KAGVTQTPRYLIKTRGQQVTLSCSPISGHRSVSWYQQTPGQGLQFLFEYFSETQRNKGNFPGRFSGRQFSNSRSEMNVSTLELGDSALYLCASRRPGQGRLYGYTFGSGTRLTVV.

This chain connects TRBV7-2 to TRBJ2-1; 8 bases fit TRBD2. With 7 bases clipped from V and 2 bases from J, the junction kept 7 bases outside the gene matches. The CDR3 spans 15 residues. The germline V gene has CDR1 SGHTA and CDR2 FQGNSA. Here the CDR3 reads CASTPRTSTYNEQFF. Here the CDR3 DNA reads TGTGCCAGCACCCCGAGGACTAGCACCTACAATGAGCAGTTCTTC. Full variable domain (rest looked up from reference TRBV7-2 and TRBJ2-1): GAGVSQSPSNKVTEKGKDVELRCDPISGHTALYWYRQSLGQGLEFLIYFQGNSAPDKSGLPSDRFSAERTGGSVSTLTIQRTQQEDSAVYLCASTPRTSTYNEQFFGPGTRLTVL.

CDR3 residues: CASSLSRIEQYF. CDR3 nucleotides: TGTGCCAGCAGCTTATCACGCATCGAGCAGTACTTC. V gene TRBV11-2 combines with J gene TRBJ2-7, with D unresolved. V was clipped by 2 bases and J by 6 bases, with 8 bases between them. The CDR3 runs to 12 residues. Germline lookup yields CDR1 SGHAT and CDR2 FQNNGV.

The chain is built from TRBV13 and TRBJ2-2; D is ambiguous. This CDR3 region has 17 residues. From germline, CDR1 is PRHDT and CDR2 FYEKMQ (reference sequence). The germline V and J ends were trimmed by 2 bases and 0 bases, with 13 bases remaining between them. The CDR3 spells CASSLFFAAANTGELFF. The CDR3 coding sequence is TGTGCCAGCAGCTTATTTTTTGCGGCAGCGAACACCGGGGAGCTGTTTTTT. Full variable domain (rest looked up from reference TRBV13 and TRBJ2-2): AAGVIQSPRHLIKEKRETATLKCYPIPRHDTVYWYQQGPGQDPQFLISFYEKMQSDKGSIPDRFSAQQFSDYHSELNMSSLELGDSALYFCASSLFFAAANTGELFFGEGSRLTVL.

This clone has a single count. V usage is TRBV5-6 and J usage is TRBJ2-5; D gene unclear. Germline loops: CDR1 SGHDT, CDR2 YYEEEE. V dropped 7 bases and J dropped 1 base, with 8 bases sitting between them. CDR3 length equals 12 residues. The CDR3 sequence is CASAWGQETQYF. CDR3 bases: TGTGCCAGCGCCTGGGGCCAAGAGACCCAGTACTTC.